This TCR beta chain was sequenced for a study of cytomegalovirus exposure and HLA in healthy donors. It was with 60 Vbeta and 13 Jbeta primers that the PCR ran. As handled by the study authors: It was a later analysis that counted 75 million to 90 million unique TCR beta chains, of which some 9.9 million were shared. The method was immunoSEQ multiplex PCR; TCRdb's version includes in-frame clones alone and lacks a portion of them. V, J and clone size are those of that table, while D and trimming were read from the DNA. The profile covers over 150,000 clones, with roughly four fifths appearing a single time and approximately 2% taken by the ten largest. Germline-derived CDR1 and CDR2 are WNHNN and SYGVQD (reference sequence). Trimming stripped 7 bases from V and 0 bases from J, with 11 bases between. The CDR3 extends over 14 amino acids.

The clonotype originates from a woman aged 18-35 years in good health and CMV-seronegative. The sequencing sample was made of PBMCs. The chain carries TRBV10-1 and TRBJ2-3; D unresolved. This CDR3 reads CASTQVPSTDTQYF. CDR3 nucleotide sequence: TGCGCCAGCACCCAGGTCCCTAGCACAGATACGCAGTATTTT.